This T cell receptor (beta chain) was recorded in a study of cytomegalovirus exposure and HLA in healthy donors. Study as a whole: Genetic ancestry analysis placed 81% of the 400 or so donors that were genotyped in the Caucasian-associated cluster. General study points: Follow-up analysis later connected one missense variant in DCLRE1C with trimming of TCR beta V- and J-genes. Confirmation was obtained in vitro that three CMV-associated chains are specific for CMV antigens. In an earlier analysis, in some 600 donors, most V segments appeared productive either ~90% or ~30% of the time.

The PCR used 60 Vbeta and 13 Jbeta primers. Generated by immunoSEQ multiplex PCR, the TCRdb table keeps only in-frame clones and is missing some. Altogether around 150,000 clones are present, nearly 80% being singletons, with the ten largest covering 1.5% to 2%. The CDR3 totals 13 residues. V lost 4 bases and J lost 1, with 8 bases in between. Germline CDR1 is SGHRS and CDR2 is YFSETQ. This clone was found once. Its antigen is not known. Sequencing input: PBMCs. The clonotype comes from a woman under 40 in good health and CMV-seronegative. This chain uses TRBV5-1 with TRBJ1-1; weak D call: TRBD1 (5 bases). The CDR3 coding sequence is TGCGCCAGCAGCAAGGACACGAACACTGAAGCTTTCTTT. Its protein is CASSKDTNTEAFF.